Listed below are T cell receptor beta chains from one sample, sequenced in a study of blood T cell repertoires in COVID-19. The assay was immunoSEQ multiplex PCR, and TCRdb's table has in-frame clones only and misses some. The data show 200,000 to 250,000 clones, approximately 78% seen once. The sequencing input was peripheral blood. The receptors derive from a woman over 75 with COVID-19, enrolled during active disease. CDR3s include the opening cysteine and the closing phenylalanine or tryptophan. D genes are given only for firm matches. Not all rows give a size; the values are once, few, many and, for expanded clones, a class.

TRBJ2-2	13	.	TRBV28	.	TGTGCCAGCGATCAGGGGCGAACCGGGGAGCTGTTTTTT	CASDQGRTGELFF
TRBJ1-2	14	.	TRBV19	.	TGTGCCAGTGCCGAGGGGGGGCTCGGCTATGGCTACACCTTC	CASAEGGLGYGYTF
TRBJ2-7	16	TRBD2	TRBV11-2	once	TGTGCCAGCAGCTCACCTACTAGCGGGGGGGCCTACGAGCAGTACTTC	CASSSPTSGGAYEQYF
TRBJ1-1	13	.	TRBV9	.	TGTGCCAGCAGCGTAGGGCCGAACACTGAAGCTTTCTTT	CASSVGPNTEAFF
TRBJ1-5	13	.	TRBV30	.	TGTGCCTGGAGTGGACAAATACATCAGCCCCAGCATTTT	CAWSGQIHQPQHF
TRBJ2-2	15	.	TRBV18	once	TGTGCCAGCTCACCCTCTATCAGCGGAACCGGGGAGCTGTTTTTT	CASSPSISGTGELFF
TRBJ2-1	17	TRBD2	TRBV28	.	TGTGCCAGCAGTTCTCCCGGACTAGTGACCTCCTACAATGAGCAGTTCTTC	CASSSPGLVTSYNEQFF
TRBJ2-1	16	TRBD2	TRBV6-6	few	TGTGCCAGCAGTCGACTAGCGGAGAACTCCTACAATGAGCAGTTCTTC	CASSRLAENSYNEQFF
TRBJ1-5	16	TRBD1	TRBV27	.	TGTGCCAGCAGTTCATGGACAGGGGGCCAGAATCAGCCCCAGCATTTT	CASSSWTGGQNQPQHF
TRBJ1-2	16	.	TRBV18	.	TGTGCCAGCTCACCTCCCGATTGGACAGCTAACTATGGCTACACCTTC	CASSPPDWTANYGYTF
TRBJ1-2	14	.	TRBV24-1	few	TGTGCCACCAGTGATTCCCGGGTGGACTATGGCTACACCTTC	CATSDSRVDYGYTF
TRBJ1-4	16	.	TRBV7-9	.	TGTGCCAGCAGCTTAATACTCTCAGGTTATAATGAAAAACTGTTTTTT	CASSLILSGYNEKLFF
TRBJ2-7	12	.	TRBV28	.	TGTGCCAGCGGAGCCTACGAGCGAGAGCAGTACTTC	CASGAYEREQYF
TRBJ1-6	12	.	TRBV5-1	.	TGCGCCAGCAGCTTAGGCGGATCACCCCTCCACTTT	CASSLGGSPLHF
TRBJ2-7	15	TRBD2	TRBV4-3	.	TGCGCCAGCAGCTCCTATAGCGGGAAATCCTACGAGCAGTACTTC	CASSSYSGKSYEQYF
TRBJ2-5	13	TRBD2	TRBV6-5	.	TGTGCCAGCAGGACCTCCGGGGGGGGTACCCAGTACTTC	CASRTSGGGTQYF
TRBJ1-6	14	TRBD1	TRBV30	.	TGTGCCTGGAGTGGACAGGGGGTTAATTCACCCCTCCACTTT	CAWSGQGVNSPLHF
TRBJ2-3	16	.	TRBV3-1/TRBV3-2	.	TGTGCCAGCAGCCAAGTCGGGTCAAGCCTTACAGATACGCAGTATTTT	CASSQVGSSLTDTQYF
TRBJ1-1	16	TRBD1	TRBV28	.	TGTGCCAGCAGCAGCTTCGGACAGGGGCGGAACACTGAAGCTTTCTTT	CASSSFGQGRNTEAFF
TRBJ1-6	16	.	TRBV9	.	TGTGCCAGCAGCACCATACCGGACAGCCGAAATTCACCCCTCCACTTT	CASSTIPDSRNSPLHF
TRBJ1-1	14	.	TRBV3-1/TRBV3-2	.	TGTGCCAGCAGCCACCTCAGGGGGAACACTGAAGCTTTCTTT	CASSHLRGNTEAFF
TRBJ1-4	14	.	TRBV19	.	TGTGCCAGTAGGCCCTTCGGGACTAATGAAAAACTGTTTTTT	CASRPFGTNEKLFF
TRBJ2-7	14	.	TRBV28	once	TGTGCCAGCGGGCGACCGGGAGTGGGAGACGAGCAGTACTTC	CASGRPGVGDEQYF
TRBJ1-1	17	TRBD1	TRBV19	.	TGTGCCAGTAGAAGGAGAGGACAGGGGACTTCGAACACTGAAGCTTTCTTT	CASRRRGQGTSNTEAFF
TRBJ1-5	14	TRBD1	TRBV6-2/TRBV6-3	.	TGTGCCAGCAGTAGTGGACAGGGCTGGCAGCCCCAGCATTTT	CASSSGQGWQPQHF
TRBJ1-6	17	.	TRBV18	.	TGTGCCAGCTCAAGTCAGGGGTTGAAGTCCTATAATTCACCCCTCCACTTT	CASSSQGLKSYNSPLHF
TRBJ2-7	14	.	TRBV19	.	TGTGCCACCAGACAGGCGGGGGACTCCTACGAGCAGTACTTC	CATRQAGDSYEQYF
TRBJ2-6	15	TRBD1	TRBV19	.	TGTGCCACTCAGGGGGCGCAAACTGGGGCCAACGTCCTGACTTTC	CATQGAQTGANVLTF
TRBJ1-1	14	.	TRBV6-2/TRBV6-3	once	TGTGCCAGCAGTTGGGTGACAGCGAACACTGAAGCTTTCTTT	CASSWVTANTEAFF
TRBJ2-3	17	TRBD2	TRBV14	.	TGTGCCAGCAGCTCCCGGGGTAGCGGGACTGGAACAGATACGCAGTATTTT	CASSSRGSGTGTDTQYF
TRBJ1-5	16	.	TRBV11-1	.	TGTGCCAGCAGCTTAGGAACCGGGTTGGGCAATCAGCCCCAGCATTTT	CASSLGTGLGNQPQHF
TRBJ1-1	13	.	TRBV29-1	.	TGCAGCGTTGGGGAGGGAAAGGGCACTGAAGCTTTCTTT	CSVGEGKGTEAFF
TRBJ1-1	14	.	TRBV10-2	many	TGCGCCAGCAGAACCGGCAGGCTAAACACTGAAGCTTTCTTT	CASRTGRLNTEAFF
TRBJ2-2	16	.	TRBV7-9	.	TGTGCCAGCAGCATTCGACAGATACTCAACACCGGGGAGCTGTTTTTT	CASSIRQILNTGELFF
TRBJ2-1	15	.	TRBV6-5	.	TGTGCCAGCAAGACACAGGGCGGCCCGATCAATGAGCAGTTCTTC	CASKTQGGPINEQFF
TRBJ1-5	15	TRBD1	TRBV6-5	.	TGTGCCACCAAGACAGGGTCCTGGGGCAATCAGCCCCAGCATTTT	CATKTGSWGNQPQHF
TRBJ1-4	18	.	TRBV4-3	.	TGCGCCAGCAGCCAAGATCGACTCTCGGTCTCCATGTGTGAAAAACTGTTTTTT	CASSQDRLSVSMCEKLFF
TRBJ2-2	17	TRBD1	TRBV7-2	.	TGTGCCAGCAGCCAACAAATTGACAGGGGGAGGGCCGGGGAGCTGTTTTTT	CASSQQIDRGRAGELFF
TRBJ2-3	17	TRBD2	TRBV7-2	.	TGTGCCAGCAGCTTATTGGGACTAGCGGGAGAGACAGATACGCAGTATTTT	CASSLLGLAGETDTQYF
TRBJ2-5	14	.	TRBV28	.	TGTGCCAGCAGTTTTTCCCGCGGTATGAAGACCCAGTACTTC	CASSFSRGMKTQYF
TRBJ1-2	14	.	TRBV6-5	.	TGTGCCAGCAGCCTGACAGCCCTCGCCTATGGCTACACCTTC	CASSLTALAYGYTF
TRBJ1-4	16	TRBD1	TRBV7-9	.	TGTGCCAGCAGCACCAGACAGGGGGCAACTAATGAAAAACTGTTTTTT	CASSTRQGATNEKLFF
TRBJ2-2	15	TRBD1	TRBV6-4	once	TGTGCCAGCAGAGGGACAGGGAGGAACACCGGGGAGCTGTTTTTT	CASRGTGRNTGELFF
TRBJ2-1	12	.	TRBV28	few	TGTGCCAGTGGGGGCGCCTACAATGAGCAGTTCTTC	CASGGAYNEQFF
TRBJ1-1	12	.	TRBV6-6	.	TGTGCCAACAGTTACCCAACAGAGGAAGCTTTCTTT	CANSYPTEEAFF
TRBJ1-1	15	.	TRBV5-5	.	TGTGCCAGCAGCTTGTATATAACAGGCCTGGGGGAAGCTTTCTTT	CASSLYITGLGEAFF
TRBJ1-2	15	TRBD1	TRBV15	.	TGTGCCACCAGCAGAGGTGGACAGGACGAACGAGGCTACACCTTC	CATSRGGQDERGYTF
TRBJ2-1	13	TRBD1	TRBV6-5	few	TGTGCCAGCACGGGACAGCGAGTAGGAGAGCAGTTCTTC	CASTGQRVGEQFF
TRBJ2-7	13	.	TRBV12-3/TRBV12-4	.	TGTGCCAGCCGACCTACAGTTTCGGGGGAGCAGTACTTC	CASRPTVSGEQYF
TRBJ1-3	13	.	TRBV14	many	TGTGCCAGCAGCCAAGGGGGCCGAAACACCATATATTTT	CASSQGGRNTIYF
TRBJ2-7	13	TRBD2	TRBV6-5	.	TGTGCCAGCAGTCGGGGGGAGGCCTACGAGCAGTACTTC	CASSRGEAYEQYF
TRBJ1-1	13	TRBD1	TRBV27	.	TGTGCCAGCAGGAGGGGGCGGGGGGCTGAAGCTTTCTTT	CASRRGRGAEAFF
TRBJ2-7	14	TRBD1	TRBV24-1	.	TGTGCCACCAGTGGGGGACAGGGGTCCCACGAGCAGTACTTC	CATSGGQGSHEQYF
TRBJ1-5	15	.	TRBV19	.	TGTGCCAGTAGCCCGTGGGGGCAGGGTGGTCAGCCCCAGCATTTT	CASSPWGQGGQPQHF